The 18 T cell receptor beta chains below all came from one sample that was sequenced in a study of shared clonotypes between healthy human individuals. The assay was immunoSEQ multiplex PCR, and TCRdb's table has in-frame clones only and misses some. Among over 1.5 million clones, approximately 98% were seen once, and the ten largest hold about 0.4%. Sequencing was done on a sample of naive CD4+ T cells sorted from blood. Subset of the sample: CD45RA+ positively selected. These receptors came from a man aged 25-40 years in good health.

The rearrangement uses TRBV6-5 and TRBJ1-1; D perhaps matches TRBD1 (6 bases). CDR3 size: 12 residues. V gave up 11 bases and J gave up 1 base, with 11 bases separating them. Germline V gives CDR1 MNHEY, CDR2 SVGAGI. CDR3 amino acids: CAGGHPNTEAFF. CDR3 nucleotides: TGTGCCGGGGGACACCCGAACACTGAAGCTTTCTTT.

This chain joins TRBV12-5 and TRBJ2-1; TRBD1 matches 10 bases. In germline, CDR1 is LGHNT, CDR2 FRNRAP. The CDR3 contains 17 residues. Unmatched junction bases numbered 11, after V lost 1 base and J lost 8 bases. The CDR3: CASGLALGQGISYEQFF. CDR3 nucleotides: TGTGCTAGTGGTTTGGCTCTGGGACAGGGGATTTCATATGAGCAGTTCTTC.

In nucleotides, the CDR3 is TGTGCCAGCAGTGAGACAGGCATTGGGGAGCTGTTTTTT. Translated, it gives CASSETGIGELFF. The chain uses TRBV2 and TRBJ2-2, with TRBD1 as a possible D gene (6 bases). The CDR3 length is 13 residues. Germline V gene sequence: CDR1 SNHLY, CDR2 FYNNEI. V was cut by 3 bases and J by 8 bases, with 10 bases left in between.

This chain links TRBV25-1 with TRBJ2-5; D is unresolved. The CDR3 contains 13 residues. V dropped 5 bases and J dropped 5 bases, with 12 bases sitting between them. Looked up from germline, CDR1 is MGHDK and CDR2 is SYGVNS. The CDR3 region is CASSHGFRETQYF. For the CDR3, the DNA is TGTGCCAGCAGTCACGGATTTCGGGAGACCCAGTACTTC.

The rearrangement uses TRBV29-1 and TRBJ1-1; 9 bases are shared with TRBD1. The CDR3 is 15 residues long. Unmatched junction bases numbered 9, after V lost 3 bases and J lost 4 bases. Germline lookup yields CDR1 SQVTM and CDR2 ANQGSEA. CDR3 sequence reads: CSVEITGTGSTEAFF. CDR3 bases: TGCAGCGTTGAGATTACCGGGACAGGGAGCACTGAAGCTTTCTTT.

This chain links TRBV7-6 with TRBJ2-2; D is uncertain. Trimming cost V 3 bases and J 7 bases, with 6 bases left between them. The germline gives CDR1 SGHVS, CDR2 FNYEAQ. The CDR3 is 12 amino acids. CDR3 sequence: CASSFSDGELFF. In DNA, the CDR3 is TGTGCCAGCAGCTTTTCGGACGGGGAGCTGTTTTTT.

The chain carries TRBV28 and TRBJ1-1; the D gene is possibly TRBD1 (5 bases). Germline assignment: CDR1 MDHEN and CDR2 SYDVKM. V lost 4 bases, J lost 11 bases, and 23 bases lay in between. The CDR3 covers 15 residues. The CDR3 loop is CASSSQLGRVIKAFF. CDR3 coding DNA: TGTGCCAGCAGTTCCCAATTGGGCAGGGTCATTAAGGCTTTCTTT.

In regard to this clone: Within the sample, other DNA sequences also encode this same CDR3. The rearrangement joins TRBV7-3 to TRBJ2-2; D is unclear. The V gene lost 0 bases and the J gene lost 1 base, with 3 bases spanning the gap. Germline V gene lookup returns CDR1 SGHTA and CDR2 FQGTGA. This CDR3 is 14 amino acids long. CDR3 sequence (DNA): TGTGCCAGCAGCTTAACAGGGAACACCGGGGAGCTGTTTTTT. Its translation: CASSLTGNTGELFF.

Regarding this clone: This CDR3 is also generated by other DNA sequences in the sample. The genes are TRBV9 and TRBJ2-3; D gene ambiguous. The CDR3 is made up of 13 amino acids. The germline gives CDR1 SGDLS, CDR2 YYNGEE. V dropped 0 bases and J dropped 2 bases, with 4 bases sitting between them. This CDR3 reads CASSVGNTDTQYF. The CDR3 bases are TGTGCCAGCAGCGTAGGCAACACAGATACGCAGTATTTT.

V gene TRBV5-5 combines with J gene TRBJ2-3; no definite D call. The ends were cut back, 4 bases at V and 2 bases at J, with 5 bases in the middle. CDR1 and CDR2 (germline): SGHKS, YYEKEE (reference sequence). The CDR3 loop spans 12 amino acids. CDR3 amino acids: CASSTHTDTQYF. The CDR3 DNA is TGTGCCAGCAGCACTCACACAGATACGCAGTATTTT.

The chain couples TRBV14 to TRBJ2-2; TRBD1 agrees at 8 bases. This CDR3 comprises 16 residues. Per the germline V gene, CDR1 is SGHDN and CDR2 is FVKESK. V trimming: 1 base; J trimming: 6 bases; junction bases outside the gene matches: 7. The CDR3 spells CASSQGAGGLAGELFF. The CDR3 DNA sequence: TGTGCCAGCAGCCAAGGGGCAGGGGGCCTGGCCGGGGAGCTGTTTTTT.

The gene calls are TRBV28 and TRBJ1-1, with 7 bases identical to TRBD1. Trimming at V came to 6 bases and at J to 4 bases, leaving 14 bases not matched to a gene. The CDR3 runs to 16 residues. CDR1 is MDHEN, CDR2 SYDVKM, per germline. In DNA form, the CDR3 reads TGTGCCAGCAGGCGACAGGGCGAGTTAGACATCACTGAAGCTTTCTTT. Protein sequence: CASRRQGELDITEAFF.

The J gene is TRBJ2-3, the V gene TRBV30, with D perhaps matching TRBD2 (5 bases). Germline CDR1 is GTSNPN and CDR2 is SVGIG (reference sequence). Trimming took off 0 bases at V and 6 bases at J, with 22 bases between the two ends. The CDR3 contains 17 residues. The CDR3 loop reads CAWSVLRGRPSPDTQYF. CDR3 nucleotide sequence: TGTGCCTGGAGTGTACTGCGCGGGCGACCTTCACCCGATACGCAGTATTTT. Using reference TRBV30 and TRBJ2-3 for the parts outside the CDR3, the full variable domain is SQTIHQWPATLVQPVGSPLSLECTVEGTSNPNLYWYRQAAGRGLQLLFYSVGIGQISSEVPQNLSASRPQDRQFILSSKKLLLSDSGFYLCAWSVLRGRPSPDTQYFGPGTRLTVL.

This chain connects TRBV10-3 to TRBJ2-1; 9 nucleotides match TRBD2. CDR1 and CDR2 (germline): ENHRY, SYGVKD. The junction had 11 bases not matched to a gene; V was cut back by 4 bases and J by 7 bases. CDR3 length: 16 residues. The CDR3 protein is CAISASGTSKTNEQFF. CDR3 nucleotide sequence: TGTGCCATCAGTGCATCCGGGACTAGCAAGACGAATGAGCAGTTCTTC.

The chain is built from TRBV29-1 and TRBJ1-1, with D possibly being TRBD1 (6 bases). Germline V lookup: CDR1 SQVTM, CDR2 ANQGSEA. V was trimmed by 7 bases and J by 0 bases, leaving 15 bases between them. CDR3 length: 14 residues. The CDR3, as DNA: TGCAGCGCTGATAGGGCAGGGGTGAACACTGAAGCTTTCTTT. This encodes CSADRAGVNTEAFF. Looking up the rest from reference TRBV29-1 and TRBJ1-1 gives the full variable domain: SAVISQKPSRDICQRGTSLTIQCQVDSQVTMMFWYRQQPGQSLTLIATANQGSEATYESGFVIDKFPISRPNLTFSTLTVSNMSPEDSSIYLCSADRAGVNTEAFFGQGTRLTVV.

This sequence joins TRBV25-1 and TRBJ2-1; tentative D call: TRBD2 (6 bases). The V gene lost 5 bases and the J gene lost 10 bases, with 24 bases spanning the gap. The germline V gene has CDR1 MGHDK and CDR2 SYGVNS. The length of the CDR3 is 16 residues. The CDR3 nucleotides are TGTGCCAGCAGTAACCTCGGGGCGGGAACCGGAGGGGAGCAGTTCTTC. Translating gives CASSNLGAGTGGEQFF. Filled out from reference TRBV25-1 and TRBJ2-1, the complete variable domain reads EADIYQTPRYLVIGTGKKITLECSQTMGHDKMYWYQQDPGMELHLIHYSYGVNSTEKGDLSSESTVSRIRTEHFPLTLESARPSHTSQYLCASSNLGAGTGGEQFFGPGTRLTVL.

The chain recombines TRBV9 with TRBJ2-5, with unresolved D. Looked up from germline, CDR1 is SGDLS and CDR2 is YYNGEE. The V end was cut by 5 bases, the J end by 2 bases, with 19 bases between. This CDR3 region has 16 residues. CDR3 amino acids: CASSWGISTFQETQYF. CDR3 coding DNA: TGTGCCAGCAGTTGGGGAATTAGCACCTTTCAAGAGACCCAGTACTTC.

The chain has TRBV6-1 and TRBJ1-1, with a possible D match to TRBD1 (5 bases). V dropped 2 bases and J dropped 4 bases, with 8 bases sitting between them. Germline CDR1 reads MNHNS; CDR2 reads SASEGT. CDR3 size: 13 residues. The CDR3 nucleotides read TGTGCCAGCAGTGAAAAGGGGAGCACTGAAGCTTTCTTT. This encodes CASSEKGSTEAFF.